This T cell receptor (beta chain) is from a study of blood T cell repertoires in COVID-19. Study overall: Sample material is recorded as cDNA or gDNA derived from T cells, B-cell-depleted T cells, or PBMCs.

This clone was detected only a few times. This table comes from immunoSEQ multiplex PCR, and its TCRdb copy is limited to in-frame clones, with some not included. Here the sample spans around 150,000 clones, around nine tenths being singletons. The CDR3 length is 13 residues. The V gene's germline CDR1 is SEHNR and CDR2 FQNEAQ (reference sequence). V shed 5 bases and J 4 bases; nucleotides not matched to a gene: 4. This chain joins TRBV7-9 and TRBJ1-2; 7 bases line up with TRBD1. The TCR sequence derives from a human donor in a cohort sampled during active COVID-19. The source material was peripheral blood. CDR3 amino acids: CASSRDRSYGYTF. CDR3 DNA sequence: TGTGCCAGCAGCCGGGACAGATCCTATGGCTACACCTTC.